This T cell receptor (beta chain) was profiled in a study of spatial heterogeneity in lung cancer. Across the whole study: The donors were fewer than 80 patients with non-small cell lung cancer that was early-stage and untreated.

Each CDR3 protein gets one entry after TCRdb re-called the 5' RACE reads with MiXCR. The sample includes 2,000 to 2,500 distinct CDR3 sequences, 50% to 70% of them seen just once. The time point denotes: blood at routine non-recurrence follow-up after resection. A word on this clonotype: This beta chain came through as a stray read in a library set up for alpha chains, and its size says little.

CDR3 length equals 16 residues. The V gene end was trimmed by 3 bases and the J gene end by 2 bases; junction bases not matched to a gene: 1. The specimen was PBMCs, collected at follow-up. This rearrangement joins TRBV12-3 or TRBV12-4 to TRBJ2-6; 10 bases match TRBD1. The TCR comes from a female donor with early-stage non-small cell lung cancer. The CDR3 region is CASSLGTGAGANVLTF. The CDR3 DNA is TGTGCCAGCAGTTTGGGGACAGGGGCTGGGGCCAACGTCCTGACTTTC.